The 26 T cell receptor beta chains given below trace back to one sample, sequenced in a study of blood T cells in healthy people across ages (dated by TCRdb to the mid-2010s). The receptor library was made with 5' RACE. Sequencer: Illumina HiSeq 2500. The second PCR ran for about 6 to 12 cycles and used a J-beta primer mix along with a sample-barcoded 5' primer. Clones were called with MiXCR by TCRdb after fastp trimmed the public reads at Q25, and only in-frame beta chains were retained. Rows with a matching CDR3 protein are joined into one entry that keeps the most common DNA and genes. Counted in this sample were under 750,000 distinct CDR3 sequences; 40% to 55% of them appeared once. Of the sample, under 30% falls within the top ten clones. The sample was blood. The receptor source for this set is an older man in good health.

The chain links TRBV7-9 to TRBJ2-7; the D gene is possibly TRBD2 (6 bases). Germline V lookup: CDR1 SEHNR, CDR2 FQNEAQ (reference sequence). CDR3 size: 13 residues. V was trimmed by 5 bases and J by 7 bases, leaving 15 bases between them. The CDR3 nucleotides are TGTGCCAGCAGCGTGGCTAGCGTGGGTGAGCAGTACTTC. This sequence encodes CASSVASVGEQYF.

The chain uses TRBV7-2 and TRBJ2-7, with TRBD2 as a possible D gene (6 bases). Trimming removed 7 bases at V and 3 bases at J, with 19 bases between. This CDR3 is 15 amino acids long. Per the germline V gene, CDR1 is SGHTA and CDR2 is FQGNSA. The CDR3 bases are TGTGCCAGCACCCAATACCCCCAGCGGGTCTACGAGCAGTACTTC. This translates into CASTQYPQRVYEQYF.

CDR3 in DNA: TGTGCCAGCAGCTATCAAACTAGCGGGCTTAAAGAGACCCAGTACTTC. Amino acids: CASSYQTSGLKETQYF. The chain carries TRBV7-2 and TRBJ2-5; 9 bases agree with TRBD2. This CDR3 contains 16 residues. Per germline, CDR1 SGHTA and CDR2 FQGNSA. V gave up 4 bases and J gave up 3 bases; unmatched junction bases: 9.

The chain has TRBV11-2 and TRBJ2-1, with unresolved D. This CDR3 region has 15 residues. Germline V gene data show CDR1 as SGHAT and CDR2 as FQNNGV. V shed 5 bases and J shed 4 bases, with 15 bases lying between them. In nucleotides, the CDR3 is TGTGCCAGCAGCCACCCCCAGGACGGATACAATGAGCAGTTCTTC. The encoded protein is CASSHPQDGYNEQFF.

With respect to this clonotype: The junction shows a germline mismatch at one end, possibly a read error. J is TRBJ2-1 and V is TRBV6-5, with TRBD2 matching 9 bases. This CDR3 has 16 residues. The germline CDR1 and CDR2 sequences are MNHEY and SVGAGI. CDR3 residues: CASSYELAGAYSEQFF. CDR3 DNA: TGTGCCAGCAGTTACGAATTAGCGGGGGCCTACAGTGAGCAGTTCTTC.

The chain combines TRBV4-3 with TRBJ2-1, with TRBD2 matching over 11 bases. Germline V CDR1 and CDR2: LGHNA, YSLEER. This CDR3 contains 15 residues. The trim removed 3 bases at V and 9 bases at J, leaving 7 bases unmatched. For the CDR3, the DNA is TGCGCCAGCAGCCATGTTAGCGGGGGGGCTGGTGAGCAGTTCTTC. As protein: CASSHVSGGAGEQFF.

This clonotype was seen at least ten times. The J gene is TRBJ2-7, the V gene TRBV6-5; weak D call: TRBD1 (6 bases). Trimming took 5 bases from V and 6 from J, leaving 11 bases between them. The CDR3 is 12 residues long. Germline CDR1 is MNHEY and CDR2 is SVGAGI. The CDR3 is CASSRTGSEQYF. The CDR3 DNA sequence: TGTGCCAGCAGTAGAACAGGGTCCGAGCAGTACTTC.

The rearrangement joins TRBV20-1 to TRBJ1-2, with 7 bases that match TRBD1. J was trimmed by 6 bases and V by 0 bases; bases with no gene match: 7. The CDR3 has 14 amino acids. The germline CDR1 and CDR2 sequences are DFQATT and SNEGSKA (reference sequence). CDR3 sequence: CSARDGAGGDGYTF. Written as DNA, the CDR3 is TGCAGTGCTAGAGATGGGGCAGGGGGGGATGGCTACACCTTC.

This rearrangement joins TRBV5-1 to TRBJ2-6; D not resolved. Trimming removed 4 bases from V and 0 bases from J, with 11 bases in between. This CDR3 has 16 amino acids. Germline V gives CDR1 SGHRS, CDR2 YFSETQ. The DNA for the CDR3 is TGCGCCAGCAGCGAGTTTTCGAGCTCTGGGGCCAACGTCCTGACTTTC. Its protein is CASSEFSSSGANVLTF. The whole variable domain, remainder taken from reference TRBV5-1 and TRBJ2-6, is KAGVTQTPRYLIKTRGQQVTLSCSPISGHRSVSWYQQTPGQGLQFLFEYFSETQRNKGNFPGRFSGRQFSNSRSEMNVSTLELGDSALYLCASSEFSSSGANVLTFGAGSRLTVL.

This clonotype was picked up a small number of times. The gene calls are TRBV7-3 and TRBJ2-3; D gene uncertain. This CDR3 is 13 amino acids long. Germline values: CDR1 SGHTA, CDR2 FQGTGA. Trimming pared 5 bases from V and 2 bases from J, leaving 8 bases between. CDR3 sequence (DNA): TGTGCCAGCAGCCGCCTAAACACAGATACGCAGTATTTT. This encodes CASSRLNTDTQYF. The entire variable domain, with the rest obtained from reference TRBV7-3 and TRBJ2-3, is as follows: GAGVSQTPSNKVTEKGKYVELRCDPISGHTALYWYRQSLGQGPEFLIYFQGTGAADDSGLPNDRFFAVRPEGSVSTLKIQRTERGDSAVYLCASSRLNTDTQYFGPGTRLTVL.

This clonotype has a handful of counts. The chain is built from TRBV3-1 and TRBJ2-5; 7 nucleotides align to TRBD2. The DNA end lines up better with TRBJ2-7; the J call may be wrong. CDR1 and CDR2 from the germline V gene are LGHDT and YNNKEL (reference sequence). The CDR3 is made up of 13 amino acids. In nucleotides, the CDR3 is TGTGCCAGCAGCCAAGGACTAGCAAGCGAGCAGTACTTC. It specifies CASSQGLASEQYF.

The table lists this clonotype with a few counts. In nucleotides, the CDR3 is TGTGCCAGCTCACTAAACAGGGACGACGAGCAGTACTTC. This codes for CASSLNRDDEQYF. V is TRBV18 and J is TRBJ2-7, with D possibly matching TRBD1 (6 bases). The CDR3 is made up of 13 amino acids. Germline values: CDR1 KGHSH, CDR2 LQKENI. Between the trimmed V and J ends, which lost 4 bases and 5 bases, there was a span of 12 bases.

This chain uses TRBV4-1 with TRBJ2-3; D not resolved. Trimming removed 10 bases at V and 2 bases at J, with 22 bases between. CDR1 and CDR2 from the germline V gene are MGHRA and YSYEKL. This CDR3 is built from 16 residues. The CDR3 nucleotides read TGCGCCACAGCAAGGGCGGAAGGATTAAACACAGATACGCAGTATTTT. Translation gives CATARAEGLNTDTQYF.

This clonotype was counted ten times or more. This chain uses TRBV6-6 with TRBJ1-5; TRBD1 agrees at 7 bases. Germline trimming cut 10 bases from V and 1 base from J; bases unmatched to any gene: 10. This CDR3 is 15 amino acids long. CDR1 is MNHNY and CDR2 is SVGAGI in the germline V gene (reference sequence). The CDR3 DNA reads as TGTGCCACCATGGGATTCAGGGGGAGCAATCAGCCCCAGCATTTT. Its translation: CATMGFRGSNQPQHF.

The CDR3 DNA reads as TGTGCCAGCACCCGGGAGGCCCGACAAGAGACCCAGTACTTC. It is translated as CASTREARQETQYF. The J gene is TRBJ2-5, the V gene TRBV7-2, with TRBD2 matching over 7 bases. V lost 7 bases, J lost 2 bases, and 7 bases stayed unmatched. The CDR3 is 14 amino acids. The germline V gene has CDR1 SGHTA and CDR2 FQGNSA.

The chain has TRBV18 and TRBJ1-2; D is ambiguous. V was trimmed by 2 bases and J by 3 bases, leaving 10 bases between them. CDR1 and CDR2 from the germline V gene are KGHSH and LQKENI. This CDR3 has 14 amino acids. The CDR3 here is CASSPADTDYGYTF. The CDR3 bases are TGTGCCAGCTCACCAGCAGACACCGACTATGGCTACACCTTC. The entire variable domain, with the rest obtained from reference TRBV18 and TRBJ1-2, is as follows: NAGVMQNPRHLVRRRGQEARLRCSPMKGHSHVYWYRQLPEEGLKFMVYLQKENIIDESGMPKERFSAEFPKEGPSILRIQQVVRGDSAAYFCASSPADTDYGYTFGSGTRLTVV.

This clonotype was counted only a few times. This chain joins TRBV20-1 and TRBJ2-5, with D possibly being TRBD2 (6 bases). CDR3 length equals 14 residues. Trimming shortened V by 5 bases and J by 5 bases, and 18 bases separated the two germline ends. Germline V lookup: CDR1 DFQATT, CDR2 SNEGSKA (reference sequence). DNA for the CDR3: TGCAGTGCTCACCTGAGGAGGGGACGGGAGACCCAGTACTTC. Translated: CSAHLRRGRETQYF.

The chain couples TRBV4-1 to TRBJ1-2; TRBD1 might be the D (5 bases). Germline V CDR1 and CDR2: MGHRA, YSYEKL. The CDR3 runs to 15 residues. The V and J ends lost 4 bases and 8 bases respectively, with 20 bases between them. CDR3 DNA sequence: TGCGCCAGCAGCCCTTTGGGGGGTCCTGGGGTCGGCTACACCTTC. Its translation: CASSPLGGPGVGYTF.

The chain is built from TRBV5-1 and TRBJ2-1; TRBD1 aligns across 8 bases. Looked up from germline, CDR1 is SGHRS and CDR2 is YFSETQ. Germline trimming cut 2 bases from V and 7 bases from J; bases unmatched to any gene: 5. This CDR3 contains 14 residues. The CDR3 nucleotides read TGCGCCAGCAGCTTCGACAGGGGTTGGAATGAGCAGTTCTTC. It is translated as CASSFDRGWNEQFF.

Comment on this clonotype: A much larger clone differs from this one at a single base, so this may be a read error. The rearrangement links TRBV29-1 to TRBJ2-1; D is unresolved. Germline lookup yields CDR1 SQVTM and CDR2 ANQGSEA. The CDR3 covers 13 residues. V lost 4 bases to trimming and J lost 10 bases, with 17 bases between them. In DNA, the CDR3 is TGCAGCGTTGGAGGCAGGAGCTCCTACGAGCAGTTCTTC. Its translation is CSVGGRSSYEQFF.

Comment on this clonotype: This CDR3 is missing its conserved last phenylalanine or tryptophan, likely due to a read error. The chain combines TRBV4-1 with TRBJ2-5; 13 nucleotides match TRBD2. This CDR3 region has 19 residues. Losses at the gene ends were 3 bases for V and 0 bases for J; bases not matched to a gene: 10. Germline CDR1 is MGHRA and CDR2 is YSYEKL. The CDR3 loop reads CASSHARTSGGRYQETQYV. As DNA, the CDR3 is TGCGCCAGCAGCCATGCTAGGACTAGCGGGGGCCGGTACCAAGAGACCCAGTACGTC.

This CDR3 reads CASSVSVISYEQYF. The CDR3 DNA is TGTGCCAGCAGCGTTAGCGTGATCTCCTACGAGCAGTACTTC. The chain carries TRBV9 and TRBJ2-7; maybe TRBD2 (5 bases). Germline CDR1 is SGDLS and CDR2 is YYNGEE. V lost 2 bases to trimming and J lost 0 bases, with 9 bases between them. This CDR3 spans 14 amino acids. The whole variable domain, filled in from reference TRBV9 and TRBJ2-7, reads DSGVTQTPKHLITATGQRVTLRCSPRSGDLSVYWYQQSLDQGLQFLIQYYNGEERAKGNILERFSAQQFPDLHSELNLSSLELGDSALYFCASSVSVISYEQYFGPGTRLTVT.

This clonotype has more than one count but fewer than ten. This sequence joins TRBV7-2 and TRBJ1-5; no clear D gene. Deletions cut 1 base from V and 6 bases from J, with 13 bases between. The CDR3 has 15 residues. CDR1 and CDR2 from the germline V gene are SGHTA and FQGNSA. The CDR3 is CASSLGRGESQPQHF. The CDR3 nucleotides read TGTGCCAGCAGCTTAGGGCGGGGAGAAAGTCAGCCCCAGCATTTT.

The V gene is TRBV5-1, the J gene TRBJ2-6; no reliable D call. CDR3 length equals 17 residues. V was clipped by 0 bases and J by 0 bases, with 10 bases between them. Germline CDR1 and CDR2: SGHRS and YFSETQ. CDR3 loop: CASSLATASSGANVLTF. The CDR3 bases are TGCGCCAGCAGCTTGGCGACCGCAAGCTCTGGGGCCAACGTCCTGACTTTC.

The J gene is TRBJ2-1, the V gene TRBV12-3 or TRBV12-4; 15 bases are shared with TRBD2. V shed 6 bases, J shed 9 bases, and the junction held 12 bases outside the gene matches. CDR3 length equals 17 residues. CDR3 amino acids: CASRPTPGTSGRSEQFF. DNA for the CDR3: TGTGCCAGCAGGCCTACTCCCGGGACTAGCGGGAGGAGTGAGCAGTTCTTC.

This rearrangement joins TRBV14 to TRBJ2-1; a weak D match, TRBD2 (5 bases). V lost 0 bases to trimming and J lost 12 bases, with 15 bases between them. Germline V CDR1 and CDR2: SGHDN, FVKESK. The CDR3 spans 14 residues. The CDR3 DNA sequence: TGTGCCAGCAGCCAAGACGACTACCCGGCGGGGCAGTTCTTC. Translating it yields CASSQDDYPAGQFF.